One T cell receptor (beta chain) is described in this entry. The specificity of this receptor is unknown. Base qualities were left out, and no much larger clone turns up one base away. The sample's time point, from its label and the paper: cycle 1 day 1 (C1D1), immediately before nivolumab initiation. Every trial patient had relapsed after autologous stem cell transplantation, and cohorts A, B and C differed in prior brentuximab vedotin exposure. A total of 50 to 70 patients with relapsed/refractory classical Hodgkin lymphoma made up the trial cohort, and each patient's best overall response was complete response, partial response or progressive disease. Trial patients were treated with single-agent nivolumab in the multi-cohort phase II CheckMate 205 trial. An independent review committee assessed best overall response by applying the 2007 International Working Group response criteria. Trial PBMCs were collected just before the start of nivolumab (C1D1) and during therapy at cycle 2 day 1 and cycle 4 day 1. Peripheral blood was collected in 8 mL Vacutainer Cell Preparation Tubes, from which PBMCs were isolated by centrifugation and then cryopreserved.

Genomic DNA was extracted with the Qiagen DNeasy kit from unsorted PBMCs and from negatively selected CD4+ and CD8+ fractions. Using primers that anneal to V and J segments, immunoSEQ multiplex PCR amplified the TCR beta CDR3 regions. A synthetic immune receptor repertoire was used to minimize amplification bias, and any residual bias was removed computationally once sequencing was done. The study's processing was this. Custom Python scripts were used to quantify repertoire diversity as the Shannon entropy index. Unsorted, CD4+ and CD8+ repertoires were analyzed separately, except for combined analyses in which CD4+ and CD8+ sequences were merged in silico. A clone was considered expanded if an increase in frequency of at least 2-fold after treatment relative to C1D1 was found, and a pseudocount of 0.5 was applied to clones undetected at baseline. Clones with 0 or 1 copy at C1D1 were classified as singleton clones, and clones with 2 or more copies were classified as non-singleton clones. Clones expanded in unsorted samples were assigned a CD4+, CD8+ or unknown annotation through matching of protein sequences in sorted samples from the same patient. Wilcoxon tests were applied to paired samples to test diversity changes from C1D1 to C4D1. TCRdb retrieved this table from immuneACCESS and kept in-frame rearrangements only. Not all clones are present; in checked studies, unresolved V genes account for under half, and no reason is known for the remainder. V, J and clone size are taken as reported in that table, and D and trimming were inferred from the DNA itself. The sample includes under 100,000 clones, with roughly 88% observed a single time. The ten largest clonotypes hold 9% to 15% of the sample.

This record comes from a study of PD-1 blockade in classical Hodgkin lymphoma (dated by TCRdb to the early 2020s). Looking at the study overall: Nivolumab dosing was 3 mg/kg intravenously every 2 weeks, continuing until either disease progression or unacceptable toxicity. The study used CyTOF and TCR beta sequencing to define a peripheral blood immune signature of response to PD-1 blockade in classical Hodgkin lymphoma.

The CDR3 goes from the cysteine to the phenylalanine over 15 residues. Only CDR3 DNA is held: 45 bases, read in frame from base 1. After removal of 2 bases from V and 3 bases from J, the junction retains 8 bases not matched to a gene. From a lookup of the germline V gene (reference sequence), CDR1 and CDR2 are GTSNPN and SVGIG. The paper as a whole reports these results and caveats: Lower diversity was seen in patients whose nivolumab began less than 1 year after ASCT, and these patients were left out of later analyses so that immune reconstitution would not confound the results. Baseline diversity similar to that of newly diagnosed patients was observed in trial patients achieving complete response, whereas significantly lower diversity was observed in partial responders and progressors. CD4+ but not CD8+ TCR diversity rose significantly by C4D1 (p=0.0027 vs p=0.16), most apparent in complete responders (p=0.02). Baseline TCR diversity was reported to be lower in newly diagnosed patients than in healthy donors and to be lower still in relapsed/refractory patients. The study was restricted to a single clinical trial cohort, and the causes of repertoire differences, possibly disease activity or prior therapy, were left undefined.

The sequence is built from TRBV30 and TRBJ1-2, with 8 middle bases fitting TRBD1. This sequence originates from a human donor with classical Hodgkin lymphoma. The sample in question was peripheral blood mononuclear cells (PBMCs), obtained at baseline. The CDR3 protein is CAWSPQGAKDYGYTF. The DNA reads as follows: TGTGCCTGGAGTCCTCAGGGGGCAAAGGACTATGGCTACACCTTC.